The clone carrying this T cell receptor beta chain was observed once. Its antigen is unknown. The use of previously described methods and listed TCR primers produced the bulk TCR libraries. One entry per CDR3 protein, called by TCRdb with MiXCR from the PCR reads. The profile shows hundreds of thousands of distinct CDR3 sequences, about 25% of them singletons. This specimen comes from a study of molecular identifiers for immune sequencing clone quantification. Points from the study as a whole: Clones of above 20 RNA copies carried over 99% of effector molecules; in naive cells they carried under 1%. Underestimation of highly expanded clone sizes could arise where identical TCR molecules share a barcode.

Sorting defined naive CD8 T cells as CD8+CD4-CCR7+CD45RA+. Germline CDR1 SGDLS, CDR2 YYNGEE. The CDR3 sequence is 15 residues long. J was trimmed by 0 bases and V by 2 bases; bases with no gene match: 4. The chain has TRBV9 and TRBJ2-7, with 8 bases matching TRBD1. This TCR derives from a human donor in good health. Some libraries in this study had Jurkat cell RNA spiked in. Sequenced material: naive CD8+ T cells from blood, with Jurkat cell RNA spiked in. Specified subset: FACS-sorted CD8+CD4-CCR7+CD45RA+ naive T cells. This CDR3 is CASSVGQATSYEQYF. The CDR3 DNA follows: TGTGCCAGCAGCGTGGGACAGGCAACCTCCTACGAGCAGTACTTC.